Sequencing of this TCR beta chain was carried out in a study of blood T cell repertoires in COVID-19. TCRdb keeps only in-frame clones here, not all; method: immunoSEQ multiplex PCR. This table has approximately 670,000 clones, around 90% appearing once. Germline trimming cut 4 bases from V and 2 bases from J; bases unmatched to any gene: 10. CDR3 length equals 16 residues. The V gene's germline CDR1 is LNHDA and CDR2 SQIVND (reference sequence). The V call is TRBV19, the J call TRBJ1-2; 7 bases fit TRBD1. This TCR was sampled from a woman between 18 and 30 years old with acute or convalescent COVID-19. The sample consisted of peripheral blood. CDR3 sequence (DNA): TGTGCCAGTAGTACAAACCTCCGGGACAGCAACTATGGCTACACCTTC. The encoded protein is CASSTNLRDSNYGYTF. Using reference TRBV19 and TRBJ1-2 for the parts outside the CDR3, the full variable domain is DGGITQSPKYLFRKEGQNVTLSCEQNLNHDAMYWYRQDPGQGLRLIYYSQIVNDFQKGDIAEGYSVSREKKESFPLTVTSAQKNPTAFYLCASSTNLRDSNYGYTFGSGTRLTVV.